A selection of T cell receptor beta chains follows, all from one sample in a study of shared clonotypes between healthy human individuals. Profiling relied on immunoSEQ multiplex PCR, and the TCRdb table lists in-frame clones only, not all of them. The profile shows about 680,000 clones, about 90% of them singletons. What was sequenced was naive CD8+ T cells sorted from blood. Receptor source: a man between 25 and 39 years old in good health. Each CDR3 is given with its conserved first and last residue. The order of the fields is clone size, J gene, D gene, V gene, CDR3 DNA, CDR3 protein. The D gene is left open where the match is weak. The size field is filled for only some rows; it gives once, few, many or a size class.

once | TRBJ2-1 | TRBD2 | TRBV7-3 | TGTGCCAGCAGCACTAGCGGGAGTCTAGATGAGCAGTTCTTC | CASSTSGSLDEQFF
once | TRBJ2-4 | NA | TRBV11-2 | TGTGCCAGCAGCTTAGTGCTAGCCCACAGGAGAGGCATTCAGTACTTC | CASSLVLAHRRGIQYF
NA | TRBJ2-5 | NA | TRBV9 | TGTGCCAGCAGCCCCGGAACGGAGACCCAGTACTTC | CASSPGTETQYF
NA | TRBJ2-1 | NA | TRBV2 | TGTGCCTCCCCGAGCCCGGGCCGGAGAGAGACCTACAATGAGCAGTTCTTC | CASPSPGRRETYNEQFF
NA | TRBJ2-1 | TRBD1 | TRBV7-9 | TGTGCCAGCAGCCCGGCCCGACAGGGTTTGGGTGAGCAGTTCTTC | CASSPARQGLGEQFF
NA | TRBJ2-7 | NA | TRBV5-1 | TGCGCCAGCAGCTTGGCAGGGGACAACTACGAGCAGTACTTC | CASSLAGDNYEQYF
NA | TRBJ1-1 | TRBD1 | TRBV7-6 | TGTGCCAGCAGCCTTGGGACAGGGAACACTGAAGCTTTCTTT | CASSLGTGNTEAFF
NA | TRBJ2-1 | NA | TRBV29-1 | TGCAGCGTCCCACAGGGAAGCTCCTACAATGAGCAGTTCTTC | CSVPQGSSYNEQFF
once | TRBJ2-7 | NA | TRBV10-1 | TGCGCCAGCAGTGTAGGTTCTGCGAACGAGCAGTACTTC | CASSVGSANEQYF
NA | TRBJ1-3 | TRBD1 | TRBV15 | TGTGCCACCAGCAGAGAGGACAGGGGAAACACCATATATTTT | CATSREDRGNTIYF
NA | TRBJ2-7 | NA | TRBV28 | TGTGCCAGCAGTTCAGACCTAGTTGAGCAGTACTTC | CASSSDLVEQYF
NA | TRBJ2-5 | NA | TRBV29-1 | TGCAGCGTTTATCCGGGGGCGGAAGAGACCCAGTACTTC | CSVYPGAEETQYF
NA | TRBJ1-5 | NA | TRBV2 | TGTGCCAGCAGTCTTGACCTGAGGGGCAATCAGCCCCAGCATTTT | CASSLDLRGNQPQHF
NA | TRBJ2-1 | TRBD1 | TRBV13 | TGTGCCAGCAGCTTAAGTGGGACAGGGCTTGATGAGCAGTTCTTC | CASSLSGTGLDEQFF
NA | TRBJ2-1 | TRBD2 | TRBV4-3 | TGCGCCAGCAGCCAAGATATAGGCGGGGGTTACAATGAGCAGTTCTTC | CASSQDIGGGYNEQFF
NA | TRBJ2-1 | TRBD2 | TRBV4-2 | TGTGCCAGCAGCCAGGGCGACTGGACTAGAGAGAGCAATGAGCAGTTCTTC | CASSQGDWTRESNEQFF
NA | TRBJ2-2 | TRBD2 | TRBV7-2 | TGTGCCAGCAGAGGGTCTAGCGGGAGTGGGACCGGGGAGCTGTTTTTT | CASRGSSGSGTGELFF
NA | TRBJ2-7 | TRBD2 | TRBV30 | TGTGCCTGGAGCTTACCCCGGGAGGGGATCTCCTACGAGCAGTACTTC | CAWSLPREGISYEQYF
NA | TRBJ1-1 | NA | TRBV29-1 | TGCAGCTTCCTAGAGGGGGAGTCAACTGAAGCTTTCTTT | CSFLEGESTEAFF
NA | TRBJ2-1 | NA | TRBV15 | TGTGCCACCAGAGGACTAACCTACAATGAGCAGTTCTTC | CATRGLTYNEQFF
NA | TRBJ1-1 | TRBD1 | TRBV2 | TGTGCCACCGTGCTGTCGGGGACAGGGGAAGCTTTCTTT | CATVLSGTGEAFF
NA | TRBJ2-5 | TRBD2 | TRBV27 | TGTGCCAGCAGTTTACTAGCGGGAGAAGTAGAGACCCAGTACTTC | CASSLLAGEVETQYF
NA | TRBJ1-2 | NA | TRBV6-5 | TGTGCCAGCAGCTATCAGGGGCGGGGTGGCTACACCTTC | CASSYQGRGGYTF
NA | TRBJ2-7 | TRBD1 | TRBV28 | TGTGCCAGCAGGGACCGACAGGGCTTATCCTACGAGCAGTACTTC | CASRDRQGLSYEQYF
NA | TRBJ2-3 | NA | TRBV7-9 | TGTGCCAGCAGCCCCGGGGGCACCACTAGCACAGATACGCAGTATTTT | CASSPGGTTSTDTQYF
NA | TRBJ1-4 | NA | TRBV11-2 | TGTGCCAGCAGCTTCTCCCGAGGTACGGGGGAGGAAAAACTGTTTTTT | CASSFSRGTGEEKLFF
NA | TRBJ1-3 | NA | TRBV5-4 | TGTGCCAGCAGCTACCTAGGGGGAACTGGAAACACCATATATTTT | CASSYLGGTGNTIYF
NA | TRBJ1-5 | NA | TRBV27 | TGTGCCAGCAGTAAATTGGGGGGCAATCAGCCCCAGCATTTT | CASSKLGGNQPQHF
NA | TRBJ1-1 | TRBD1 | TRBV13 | TGTGCCAGCAGCTTGTGGACAGGGGGTGAAGCTTTCTTT | CASSLWTGGEAFF
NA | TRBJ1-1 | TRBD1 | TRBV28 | TGTGCCAGCAGTCTCCGGGACAGGGCCGTGAACACTGAAGCTTTCTTT | CASSLRDRAVNTEAFF
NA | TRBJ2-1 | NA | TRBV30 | TGTGCCTGGGGACCGGGGTACAATGAGCAGTTCTTC | CAWGPGYNEQFF
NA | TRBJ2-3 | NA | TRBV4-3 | TGCGCCAGCAGCCAAGATTCCGGTCCTCTTGGCACAGATACGCAGTATTTT | CASSQDSGPLGTDTQYF
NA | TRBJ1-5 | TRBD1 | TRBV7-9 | TGTGCCAGCAGCTCAGACAGGGGGCAGCCCCAGCATTTT | CASSSDRGQPQHF
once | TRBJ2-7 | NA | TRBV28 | TGTGCCAGCTCCCATAGAAGGACGACCTACGAGCAGTACTTC | CASSHRRTTYEQYF
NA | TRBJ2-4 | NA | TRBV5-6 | TGTGCCAGCAGCCCGAGAGTGGAGCAGTATCTAGCCAAAAACATTCAGTACTTC | CASSPRVEQYLAKNIQYF
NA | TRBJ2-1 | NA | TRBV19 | TGTGCCAGTAATCAGGACGGGGCGGGTGAGCAGTTCTTC | CASNQDGAGEQFF
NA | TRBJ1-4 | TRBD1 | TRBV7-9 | TGTGCCAGCAGCTGGGACAGGGCGACTGATGAAAAACTGTTTTTT | CASSWDRATDEKLFF